This TCR beta chain is from a study of cytomegalovirus exposure and HLA in healthy donors. Notes on the study in general: It was 160 or so TCR beta chains that were listed as cytomegalovirus-associated. With high specificity and sensitivity, the classifier reportedly diagnosed cytomegalovirus status. In vitro work confirmed that a few CMV-associated chains recognize CMV antigens.

The CDR3 contains 12 residues. V gave up 6 bases and J gave up 15 bases, with 18 bases separating them. The germline gives CDR1 MNHEY, CDR2 SMNVEV (reference sequence). With regard to this clone: Antigen unknown.

This PCR relied on a set of 60 Vbeta primers and 13 Jbeta primers. This table comes from immunoSEQ multiplex PCR, and its TCRdb copy is limited to in-frame clones, with some not included. The sample includes roughly 150,000 clones, approximately 85% seen only once; the top ten take less than 2.5%. Donors in the study were healthy people who gave bone marrow. This receptor was identified in a woman younger than 30 in good health and CMV-seronegative. The chain employs TRBV27 and TRBJ2-1; possibly TRBD2 for D (7 bases). Sequencing was performed on PBMCs. The CDR3 DNA reads as TGTGCCAGCAGCCCCGTGGGGGGGGCCCCGTTCTTC. Its translation: CASSPVGGAPFF.